This T cell receptor beta chain comes out of a study of shared clonotypes between healthy human individuals (dated by TCRdb to 2020 to 2022). A note on the overall study: The cohort included a few men and a couple of women between 18 and 49 years of age. Per donor, three plates each were used for CD4 naive and CD4 memory, two for CD8 naive, and one for CD8 memory. To estimate repertoire size and how much clonotypes are shared between individuals, the study performed deep sequencing of blood TCR repertoires from a few healthy adults. To increase sequencing depth and limit assay-specific biases, different laboratories used diverse techniques to prepare libraries and sequence TCR repertoires. Each donor's leukapheresis produced roughly between about 0.9 and 9.5 billion PBMCs. Study-level results and caveats: Pairwise subsampling indicated that sequencing depth was expected to affect the degree of clonotype sharing among donors. Sampling was limited to blood, and TCR repertoires in tissue likely differ from TCR repertoires in blood. About 5% of naive CD4, around 3.6% of naive CD8, around 2.3% of memory CD4, and 0.35% to 0.5% of memory CD8 clonotypes were shared across several donors. Incomplete sequencing was indicated by rarefaction of sorted-subset datasets, despite the large sequencing depth. Estimated clonotype richness was generally larger for naive than for memory subsets. Higher generation probabilities were observed for clonotypes shared by all four sorted-subset donors than for non-shared clonotypes. Because the study included only a small number of donors, the genetic and exposure-history diversity represented was limited.

The donors were healthy, HIV-negative adults who had no recently reported acute infections or vaccinations. Only Caucasian adults living in Nashville, Tennessee, USA were represented among the donors. Magnetic negative selection was used to enrich CD4+ T cells, after which naive cells were positively selected on CD45RA and the negative fraction became the memory subset. After blood collection by leukapheresis, PBMCs were isolated using Ficoll-Histopaque density gradient centrifugation and then cryopreserved in the vapor phase of liquid nitrogen. Purity and quantity of every magnetically sorted T cell population were checked by analytical flow cytometry. From each sorted fraction, genomic DNA was isolated and quantified by UV absorbance on a Nanodrop 2000c. Using the deep immunoSEQ assay, TCR CDR3 regions were amplified from genomic DNA by multiplex PCR. For each cell subset, the extracted genomic DNA was distributed evenly across all wells of several immunoSEQ 96-well plates, and each plate served as one replicate. For sorted subsets, approximately 190 ng of genomic DNA, equivalent to some 33,000 T cell genomes, went into each replicate PCR. Purified libraries were measured with a Qubit 3.0 fluorometer, size-checked on a Bioanalyzer 2100, and measured again with the KAPA Library Quantification kit. Every immunoSEQ 96-well plate was sequenced on a dedicated single-read 150-cycle Illumina NextSeq 550 flow cell. Processing in the source paper ran as follows. The immunoSEQ output contained only junctional sequences without quality scores, so filtering could not match that applied to full-length reads. Sequences were annotated with PyIR, a Python wrapper for IgBLAST v1.9, and V/J genes and CDR3 were assigned using IMGT germline references. Reads were filtered out if the reads had weak V/J assignments (E-value above 1e-6), no CDR3, stop codons, out-of-frame junctions, or ambiguous translated residues. V3J clonotypes were defined as sequences sharing an identical inferred V gene, J gene, and CDR3 amino acid sequence. Percentage overlap between repertoires was computed as shared unique clonotypes divided by the size of the smaller repertoire. Repertoire richness was assessed with RTK rarefaction, the Chao1 estimator, and Recon v2.1 estimates of unobserved clonotypes. Generation probabilities were computed with OLGA for all TCRbeta clonotypes obtained by the gDNA method from several donors. TCRdb limited this immuneACCESS table to in-frame rearrangements with V and J called. A share of clones is missing; checked studies link under half to unresolved V genes, and the rest is unexplained. That table gives V, J and clone size, and the DNA gave D and trimming. This sample lists fewer than 1.6 million clones; 97% to 99% were detected once. The ten largest make up 0.36% of the sample.

Points on this clone: The target of this receptor is not known. Within one base of it there is no much larger clone, and no base qualities were kept.

Ends trimmed: V by 3 bases, J by 8 bases; bases unmatched to a gene: 16. For CDR1 and CDR2, the germline V gene lists KGHSH and LQKENI. The cysteine opens and the phenylalanine closes a CDR3 of 17 amino acids. Only the CDR3 region is kept as DNA, spanning 51 bases read in frame from base 1. Sequencing was carried out using naive CD4+ T cells sorted from blood. The intended sense of this specimen's cell subset or site label: CD45RA+ positively selected. The sequence came from a man in his thirties or forties in good health. The rearranged chain carries TRBV18 and TRBJ1-2; 9 bases in the middle match TRBD1. The CDR3 region reads CASSPFSGTGPDGGYTF. The DNA is TGTGCCAGCTCACCCTTTTCCGGGACAGGGCCTGATGGGGGCTACACCTTC.